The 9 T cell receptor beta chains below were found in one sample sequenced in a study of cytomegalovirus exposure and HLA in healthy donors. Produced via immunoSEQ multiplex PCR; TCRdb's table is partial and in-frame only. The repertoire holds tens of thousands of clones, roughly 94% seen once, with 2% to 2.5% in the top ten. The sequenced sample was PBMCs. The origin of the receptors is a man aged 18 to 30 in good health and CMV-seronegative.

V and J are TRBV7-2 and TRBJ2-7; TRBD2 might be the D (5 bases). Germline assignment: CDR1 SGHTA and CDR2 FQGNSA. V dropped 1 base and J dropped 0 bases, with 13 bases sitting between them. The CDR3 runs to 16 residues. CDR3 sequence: CASSLVGEGSSYEQYF. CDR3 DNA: TGTGCCAGCAGCTTAGTAGGAGAAGGGAGCTCCTACGAGCAGTACTTC.

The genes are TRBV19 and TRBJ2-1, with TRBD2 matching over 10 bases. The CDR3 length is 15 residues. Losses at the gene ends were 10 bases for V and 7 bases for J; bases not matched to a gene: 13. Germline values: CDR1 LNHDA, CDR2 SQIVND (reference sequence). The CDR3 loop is CATIPGASGSNEQFF. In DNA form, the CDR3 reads TGTGCCACCATCCCCGGGGCTAGCGGGAGTAATGAGCAGTTCTTC.

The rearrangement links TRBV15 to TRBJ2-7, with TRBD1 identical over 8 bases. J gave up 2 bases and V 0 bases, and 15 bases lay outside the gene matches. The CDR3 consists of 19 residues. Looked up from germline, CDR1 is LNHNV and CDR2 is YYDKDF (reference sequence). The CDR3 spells CATSRDLLRGRGRTYEQYF. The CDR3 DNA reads TGTGCCACCAGCAGAGATTTACTCCGCGGCAGGGGGCGGACCTACGAGCAGTACTTC.

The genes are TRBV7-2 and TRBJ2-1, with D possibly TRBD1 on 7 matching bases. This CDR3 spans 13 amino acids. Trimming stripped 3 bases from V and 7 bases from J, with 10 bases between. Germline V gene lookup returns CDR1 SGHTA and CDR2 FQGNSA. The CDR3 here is CASSLSGGNEQFF. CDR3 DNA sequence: TGTGCCAGCAGCTTGTCAGGGGGGAATGAGCAGTTCTTC.

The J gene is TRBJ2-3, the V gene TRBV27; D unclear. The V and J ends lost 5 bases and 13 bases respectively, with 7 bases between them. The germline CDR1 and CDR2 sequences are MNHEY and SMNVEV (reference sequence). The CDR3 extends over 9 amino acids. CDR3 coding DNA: TGTGCCAGCAGTCCCCCTAAGTATTTT. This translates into CASSPPKYF.

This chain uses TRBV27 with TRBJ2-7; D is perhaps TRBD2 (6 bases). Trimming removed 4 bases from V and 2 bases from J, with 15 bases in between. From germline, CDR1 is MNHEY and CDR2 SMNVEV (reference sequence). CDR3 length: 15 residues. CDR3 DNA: TGTGCCAGCAGTTCCTCCGGGACTCTAACCTACGAGCAGTACTTC. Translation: CASSSSGTLTYEQYF.

The CDR3 here is CASSPPGSAYEQYF. The CDR3 coding sequence is TGTGCCAGCAGCCCACCGGGGTCCGCCTACGAGCAGTACTTC. V usage is TRBV11-3 and J usage is TRBJ2-7; perhaps TRBD2 as D (5 bases). Trimming left V 5 bases short and J 2 bases short, with 13 bases between. CDR1 is SGHNT, CDR2 YENEEA, per germline. The CDR3 spans 14 residues.

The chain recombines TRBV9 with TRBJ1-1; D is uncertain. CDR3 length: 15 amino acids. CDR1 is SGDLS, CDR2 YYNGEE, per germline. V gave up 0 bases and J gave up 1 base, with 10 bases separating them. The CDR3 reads CASSVGGQTNTEAFF. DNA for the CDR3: TGTGCCAGCAGCGTAGGAGGCCAGACGAACACTGAAGCTTTCTTT. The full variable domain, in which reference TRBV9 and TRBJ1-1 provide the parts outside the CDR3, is DSGVTQTPKHLITATGQRVTLRCSPRSGDLSVYWYQQSLDQGLQFLIQYYNGEERAKGNILERFSAQQFPDLHSELNLSSLELGDSALYFCASSVGGQTNTEAFFGQGTRLTVV.

Here the CDR3 reads CASSLGSGNWYNEQFF. In nucleotides, the CDR3 is TGTGCCAGCAGCTTAGGTAGCGGGAACTGGTACAATGAGCAGTTCTTC. J is TRBJ2-1 and V is TRBV11-2, with 8 bases that match TRBD2. The CDR3 is made up of 16 amino acids. Germline CDR1 reads SGHAT; CDR2 reads FQNNGV. V was pared by 1 base and J by 4 bases, with 6 bases of the junction left unmatched.